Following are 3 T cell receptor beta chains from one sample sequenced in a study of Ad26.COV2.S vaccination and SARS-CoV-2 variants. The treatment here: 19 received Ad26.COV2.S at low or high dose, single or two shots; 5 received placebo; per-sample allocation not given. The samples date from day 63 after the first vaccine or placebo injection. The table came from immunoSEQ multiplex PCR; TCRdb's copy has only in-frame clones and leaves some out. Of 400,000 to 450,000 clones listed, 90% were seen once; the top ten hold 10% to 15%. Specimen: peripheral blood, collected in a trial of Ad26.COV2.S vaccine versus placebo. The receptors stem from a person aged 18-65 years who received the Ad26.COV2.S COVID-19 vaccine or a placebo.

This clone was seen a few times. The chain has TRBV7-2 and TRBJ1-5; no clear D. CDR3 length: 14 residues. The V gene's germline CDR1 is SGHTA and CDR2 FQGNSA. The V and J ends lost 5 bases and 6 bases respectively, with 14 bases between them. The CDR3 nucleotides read TGTGCCAGCAGCCCAGGAGCCTCTGGTCAGCCCCAGCATTTT. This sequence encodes CASSPGASGQPQHF.

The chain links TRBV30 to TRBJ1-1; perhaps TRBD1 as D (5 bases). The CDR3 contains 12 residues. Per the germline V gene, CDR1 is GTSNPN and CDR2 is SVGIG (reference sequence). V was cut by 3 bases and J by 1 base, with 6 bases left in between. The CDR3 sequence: CAWRGPNTEAFF. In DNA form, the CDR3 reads TGTGCCTGGAGGGGGCCGAACACTGAAGCTTTCTTT.

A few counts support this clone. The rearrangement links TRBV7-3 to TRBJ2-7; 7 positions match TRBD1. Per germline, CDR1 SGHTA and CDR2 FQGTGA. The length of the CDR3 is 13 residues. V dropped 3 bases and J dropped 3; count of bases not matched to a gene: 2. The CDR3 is CASSLGQNYEQYF. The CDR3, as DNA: TGTGCCAGCAGCTTGGGACAGAACTACGAGCAGTACTTC.